This entry lists 26 T cell receptor beta chains sequenced from one sample in a study of human T cells and chemical hapten exposure. One entry per CDR3 protein, called by TCRdb with MiXCR from the RACE reads. The table records 100,000 or so distinct CDR3 sequences, less than 40% of them present only once. Stated time point: patch test 3, about 24 weeks after DPC sensitization. Treatment specified: therapeutic diphenylcyclopropenone sensitization with weekly scalp DPC. The material sequenced was whole blood, taken in connection with sensitization to the hapten diphenylcyclopropenone (DPC). These receptors originate from a middle-aged man with alopecia areata. Some clones in this sample may be carry-over from other donors' samples.

This clonotype was counted a few times. The chain couples TRBV28 to TRBJ2-7; D ambiguous. Germline CDR1 is MDHEN and CDR2 is SYDVKM. The CDR3 contains 12 residues. Trimming cost V 3 bases and J 2 bases, with 5 bases left between them. The CDR3 region is CASSLPPYEQYF. The CDR3 region has the DNA TGTGCCAGCAGTTTGCCCCCCTACGAGCAGTACTTC.

This clonotype was picked up many times. The chain couples TRBV12-3 or TRBV12-4 to TRBJ2-1, with D tentatively TRBD2 (6 bases). Trimming cost V 6 bases and J 10 bases, with 13 bases left between them. The CDR3 is 12 residues long. In nucleotides, the CDR3 is TGTGCCAGCAGCCCCGGGGGTTCGGAGCAGTTCTTC. Its translation is CASSPGGSEQFF.

This chain joins TRBV29-1 and TRBJ2-5; D is unclear. Trimming removed 5 bases from V and 2 bases from J, with 9 bases in between. The length of the CDR3 is 12 residues. Germline V lookup: CDR1 SQVTM, CDR2 ANQGSEA. CDR3 sequence: CSVSSEQETQYF. As DNA, the CDR3 is TGCAGCGTTTCCAGTGAGCAAGAGACCCAGTACTTC. The whole variable domain, filled in from reference TRBV29-1 and TRBJ2-5, reads SAVISQKPSRDICQRGTSLTIQCQVDSQVTMMFWYRQQPGQSLTLIATANQGSEATYESGFVIDKFPISRPNLTFSTLTVSNMSPEDSSIYLCSVSSEQETQYFGPGTRLLVL.

The rearrangement uses TRBV5-1 and TRBJ2-5; D is tentatively TRBD1 or TRBD2 (6 bases each). The CDR3 covers 15 residues. Germline V gene sequence: CDR1 SGHRS, CDR2 YFSETQ. Trimming removed 0 bases at V and 7 bases at J, with 16 bases between. For the CDR3, the DNA is TGCGCCAGCAGCTTGGTACCCGGGGGCAGCGGGACCCAGTACTTC. As protein: CASSLVPGGSGTQYF.

The chain recombines TRBV25-1 with TRBJ1-5, with D possibly TRBD1 on 5 matching bases. V was shortened by 1 base and J by 10 bases, with 11 bases between the two germline ends. In germline, CDR1 is MGHDK, CDR2 SYGVNS. The CDR3 has 13 residues. CDR3 sequence: CASSESYRGPQHF. CDR3 coding DNA: TGTGCCAGCAGTGAATCTTATAGGGGACCCCAGCATTTT.

In its sample, this clonotype was seen a few times. The chain couples TRBV20-1 to TRBJ2-5; TRBD1 matches 8 bases. The germline V gene encodes CDR1 DFQATT and CDR2 SNEGSKA (reference sequence). This CDR3 has 15 residues. After removal of 1 base from V and 0 bases from J, the junction contained 4 bases not matched to a gene. Written as DNA, the CDR3 is TGCAGTGCTAGAGGGGCAGGGGGCGACCAAGAGACCCAGTACTTC. It encodes CSARGAGGDQETQYF.

The chain combines TRBV21-1 with TRBJ2-7; TRBD2, as called in the table, went unchecked against the DNA. TRBV21-1 is a pseudogene segment. CDR3 size: 17 residues. CDR3 amino acids: CASSKRGLAGDPYEQYV. CDR3 bases: TGTGCCAGCAGCAAACGGGGACTAGCGGGAGACCCCTACGAGCAGTACGTC.

The rearrangement uses TRBV12-3 or TRBV12-4 and TRBJ2-1, with D possibly TRBD2 on 6 matching bases. The CDR3 runs 11 residues. V was shortened by 4 bases and J by 9 bases, with 7 bases between the two germline ends. The CDR3 region is CASSWRGEQFF. CDR3 bases: TGTGCCAGCAGTTGGAGGGGTGAGCAGTTCTTC.

This chain connects TRBV28 to TRBJ1-4; TRBD1 matches at 7 bases. J gave up 8 bases and V 4 bases, and 10 bases lay outside the gene matches. The CDR3 spans 15 residues. Per germline, CDR1 MDHEN and CDR2 SYDVKM. Written as DNA, the CDR3 is TGTGCCAGCAGTTCTATCGAGGGGGCCAGCGAAAAACTGTTTTTT. Translated, it gives CASSSIEGASEKLFF. The complete variable domain, with remaining parts taken from reference TRBV28 and TRBJ1-4, reads DVKVTQSSRYLVKRTGEKVFLECVQDMDHENMFWYRQDPGLGLRLIYFSYDVKMKEKGDIPEGYSVSREKKERFSLILESASTNQTSMYLCASSSIEGASEKLFFGSGTQLSVL.

V is TRBV5-1 and J is TRBJ2-2, with a possible D match to TRBD1 (6 bases). The ends were cut back, 0 bases at V and 0 bases at J, with 15 bases in the middle. The germline gives CDR1 SGHRS, CDR2 YFSETQ. This CDR3 comprises 18 residues. DNA for the CDR3: TGCGCCAGCAGCTTGGATGGACCCGGGACACCGAACACCGGGGAGCTGTTTTTT. This codes for CASSLDGPGTPNTGELFF. Complete variable domain (other parts from reference TRBV5-1 and TRBJ2-2): KAGVTQTPRYLIKTRGQQVTLSCSPISGHRSVSWYQQTPGQGLQFLFEYFSETQRNKGNFPGRFSGRQFSNSRSEMNVSTLELGDSALYLCASSLDGPGTPNTGELFFGEGSRLTVL.

The chain is built from TRBV20-1 and TRBJ2-4, with 9 bases aligning to TRBD2. CDR3 length equals 14 residues. Trimming cost V 6 bases and J 2 bases; bases outside gene matches: 5. Germline CDR1 is DFQATT and CDR2 is SNEGSKA (reference sequence). The CDR3 DNA is TGCAGTGCCTCAGCGGGAGGCACCAAAAACATTCAGTACTTC. Its translation: CSASAGGTKNIQYF.

J is TRBJ1-4 and V is TRBV27; 10 bases align to TRBD1. Germline values: CDR1 MNHEY, CDR2 SMNVEV (reference sequence). CDR3 length: 14 residues. The V segment lost 6 bases and the J segment 7 bases; nucleotides outside the gene matches: 5. The CDR3 DNA reads as TGTGCCAGCAGGGAGACAGGGGGCAGTGAAAAACTGTTTTTT. Residues: CASRETGGSEKLFF.

V and J are TRBV7-2 and TRBJ1-4; D is unclear. The CDR3 is made up of 15 amino acids. Between the trimmed V and J ends, which lost 2 bases and 5 bases, there was a span of 12 bases. CDR1 is SGHTA and CDR2 is FQGNSA in the germline V gene. The CDR3 DNA reads TGTGCCAGCAGCTTATATAAGCAGGTCAATGAAAAACTGTTTTTT. It specifies CASSLYKQVNEKLFF. Based on the CDR3 plus reference TRBV7-2 and TRBJ1-4, the full variable domain is GAGVSQSPSNKVTEKGKDVELRCDPISGHTALYWYRQSLGQGLEFLIYFQGNSAPDKSGLPSDRFSAERTGGSVSTLTIQRTQQEDSAVYLCASSLYKQVNEKLFFGSGTQLSVL.

The chain carries TRBV24-1 and TRBJ2-3; possibly TRBD2 for D (5 bases). The germline CDR1 and CDR2 sequences are KGHDR and SFDVKD. The CDR3 contains 12 residues. The V end was cut by 5 bases, the J end by 5 bases, with 7 bases between. The CDR3 spells CATSVSGDTQYF. The CDR3 nucleotides read TGTGCCACCAGTGTGAGCGGAGATACGCAGTATTTT.

The rearrangement joins TRBV2 to TRBJ2-5; 10 bases align to TRBD2. This CDR3 contains 17 residues. Germline V gene data show CDR1 as SNHLY and CDR2 as FYNNEI. The junction had 12 bases not matched to a gene; V was cut back by 4 bases and J by 4 bases. The CDR3 sequence is CASSVLAGRIGGETQYF. The CDR3 coding sequence is TGTGCCAGCAGTGTACTAGCGGGAAGGATTGGAGGAGAGACCCAGTACTTC.

V is TRBV29-1 and J is TRBJ2-1; 8 bases align to TRBD2. The CDR3 has 14 residues. Trimming removed 5 bases from V and 0 bases from J; junction bases left unmatched: 3. Germline V lookup: CDR1 SQVTM, CDR2 ANQGSEA. CDR3 region: CSVLSGSSYNEQFF. Here the CDR3 DNA reads TGCAGCGTTCTAAGCGGGAGCTCCTACAATGAGCAGTTCTTC.

This clonotype has a handful of counts. The chain has TRBV5-1 and TRBJ2-2; no clear D gene. The CDR3 contains 15 residues. Trimming shortened V by 1 base and J by 9 bases, and 16 bases separated the two germline ends. The germline gives CDR1 SGHRS, CDR2 YFSETQ. The CDR3 is CASSLRMIGPRELFF. The CDR3, as DNA: TGCGCCAGCAGCTTGAGGATGATCGGACCCAGGGAGCTGTTTTTT.

This clonotype was observed a few times. V is TRBV6-5 and J is TRBJ2-1, with TRBD2 matching over 11 bases. Trimming at V came to 1 base and at J to 4 bases, leaving 3 bases not matched to a gene. Germline V gives CDR1 MNHEY, CDR2 SVGAGI. The CDR3 covers 16 residues. The chain's CDR3 is CASSYYTSGSYNEQFF. CDR3 nucleotides: TGTGCCAGCAGTTACTATACTAGCGGGAGTTACAATGAGCAGTTCTTC.

The V call is TRBV7-2, the J call TRBJ2-1; no definite D call. V was shortened by 4 bases and J by 5 bases, with 9 bases between the two germline ends. The CDR3 totals 13 residues. Germline V gene data show CDR1 as SGHTA and CDR2 as FQGNSA. CDR3 sequence: CASSWAVNNEQFF. The CDR3 DNA reads TGTGCCAGCAGCTGGGCCGTAAACAATGAGCAGTTCTTC.

This clonotype showed up just a few times. The rearrangement joins TRBV5-6 to TRBJ2-3; TRBD2 matches at 7 bases. The length of the CDR3 is 17 residues. J lost 0 bases, V lost 0 bases, and 7 bases had no gene match. CDR1 SGHDT and CDR2 YYEEEE come from the germline V gene. DNA for the CDR3: TGTGCCAGCAGCTTGGTTCTAGCGGCATCTAGCACAGATACGCAGTATTTT. Translated: CASSLVLAASSTDTQYF.

A remark on this clonotype: The junction and the germline gene differ at one end; a read error may be behind it. The V and J genes are TRBV7-7 and TRBJ2-2, with 9 bases identical to TRBD1. Germline CDR1 reads SSHAT; CDR2 reads FNYEAQ (reference sequence). There are 17 residues in the CDR3. CDR3 sequence reads: CASSPSPGQGNTGELFF. CDR3 nucleotide sequence: TGTGCTAGCAGCCCTTCCCCGGGACAGGGGAACACCGGGGAGCTGTTTTTT.

This clonotype was counted only a few times. This chain joins TRBV9 and TRBJ1-1; TRBD1 matches at 8 bases. The junction had 4 bases not matched to a gene; V was cut back by 0 bases and J by 0 bases. The CDR3 covers 16 residues. Germline-derived CDR1 and CDR2 are SGDLS and YYNGEE. The CDR3 bases are TGTGCCAGCAGCGTAGGTCCAGGGGGCATGAACACTGAAGCTTTCTTT. Translation: CASSVGPGGMNTEAFF.

This clonotype has more than one count but fewer than ten. This chain links TRBV6-2 or TRBV6-3 with TRBJ2-7; D gene ambiguous. Germline CDR1 is MNHEY and CDR2 is SVGEGT. This CDR3 comprises 13 residues. Trimming took 4 bases from V and 3 from J, leaving 10 bases between them. The DNA of the CDR3 is TGTGCCAGCAGTTCGCAGCTCGTCTACGAGCAGTACTTC. Translating it yields CASSSQLVYEQYF.

This chain connects TRBV12-3 or TRBV12-4 to TRBJ2-1, with 14 bases fitting TRBD2. With 7 bases clipped from V and 8 bases from J, the junction kept 7 bases outside the gene matches. The CDR3 has 15 amino acids. The CDR3 reads CASTVGLAGEHEQFF. In DNA form, the CDR3 reads TGTGCCAGCACCGTGGGACTAGCGGGAGAACATGAGCAGTTCTTC.

This clonotype was seen a few times. The V call is TRBV10-3, the J call TRBJ2-7; perhaps TRBD1 as D (6 bases). Trimming shortened V by 4 bases and J by 0 bases, and 10 bases separated the two germline ends. Germline CDR1 ENHRY, CDR2 SYGVKD. The CDR3 extends over 14 amino acids. CDR3 in amino acids: CAISVKDSSYEQYF. The CDR3 bases are TGTGCCATCAGTGTAAAGGACAGCTCCTACGAGCAGTACTTC.

The chain couples TRBV7-3 to TRBJ2-6; D not resolved. This CDR3 is 13 amino acids long. The ends were cut back, 5 bases at V and 5 bases at J, with 7 bases in the middle. Germline V CDR1 and CDR2: SGHTA, FQGTGA. In DNA, the CDR3 is TGTGCCAGCAGCCCAGGCTGGGCCAACGTCCTGACTTTC. Encoded protein: CASSPGWANVLTF.